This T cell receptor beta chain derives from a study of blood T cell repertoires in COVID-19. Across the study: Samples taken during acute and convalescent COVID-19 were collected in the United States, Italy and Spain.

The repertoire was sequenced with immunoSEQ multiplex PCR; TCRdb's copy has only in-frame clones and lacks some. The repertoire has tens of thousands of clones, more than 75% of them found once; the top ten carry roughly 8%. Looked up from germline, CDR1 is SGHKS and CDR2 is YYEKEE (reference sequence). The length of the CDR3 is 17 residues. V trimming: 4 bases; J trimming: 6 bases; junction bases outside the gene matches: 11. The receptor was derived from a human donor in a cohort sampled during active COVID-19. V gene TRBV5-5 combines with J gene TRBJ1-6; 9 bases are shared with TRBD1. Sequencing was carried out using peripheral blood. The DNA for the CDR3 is TGTGCCAGCAGCGTCTGGACAGGGGTGGGGGGTAATTCACCCCTCCACTTT. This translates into CASSVWTGVGGNSPLHF. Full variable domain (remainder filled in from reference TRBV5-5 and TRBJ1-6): DAGVTQSPTHLIKTRGQQVTLRCSPISGHKSVSWYQQVLGQGPQFIFQYYEKEERGRGNFPDRFSARQFPNYSSELNVNALLLGDSALYLCASSVWTGVGGNSPLHFGNGTRLTVT.